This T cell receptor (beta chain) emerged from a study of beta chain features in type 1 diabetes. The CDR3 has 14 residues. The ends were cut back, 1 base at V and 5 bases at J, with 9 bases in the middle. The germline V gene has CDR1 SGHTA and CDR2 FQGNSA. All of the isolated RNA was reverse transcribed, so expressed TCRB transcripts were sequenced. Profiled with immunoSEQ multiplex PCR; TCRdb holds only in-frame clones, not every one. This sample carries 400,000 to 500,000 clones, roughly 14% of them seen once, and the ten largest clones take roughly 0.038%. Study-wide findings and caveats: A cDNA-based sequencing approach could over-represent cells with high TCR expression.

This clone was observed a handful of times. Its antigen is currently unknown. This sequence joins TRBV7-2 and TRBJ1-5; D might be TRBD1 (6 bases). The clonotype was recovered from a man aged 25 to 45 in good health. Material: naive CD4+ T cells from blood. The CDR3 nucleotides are TGTGCCAGCAGCTTAGGACAGGTTTATCAGCCCCAGCATTTT. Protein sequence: CASSLGQVYQPQHF.